This record covers a single T cell receptor beta chain. These data come from a study of T cell changes during pregnancy in multiple sclerosis. Assay used: immunoSEQ multiplex PCR; TCRdb lists only in-frame clones, some missing. The table includes about 73,000 clones, approximately 92% detected once. The sample in question was peripheral blood, obtained in the third trimester of pregnancy. The origin of this receptor is a female donor in good health, enrolled as a control in a pregnancy study.

This CDR3 is CASSPDRGDEQFF. The CDR3 nucleotides read TGTGCCAGCAGCCCGGACAGGGGCGATGAGCAGTTCTTC. The chain combines TRBV7-3 with TRBJ2-1; TRBD1 aligns across 9 bases. The germline V gene has CDR1 SGHTA and CDR2 FQGTGA. With V trimmed by 5 bases and J by 8 bases, 4 bases remained unmatched. There are 13 residues in the CDR3.